A few counts support the clone carrying this T cell receptor (beta chain). The antigen remains unidentified. The sample comes from a study of identical twins. Germline V lookup: CDR1 KGHDR, CDR2 SFDVKD. CDR3 length: 15 amino acids. The V and J ends lost 6 bases and 1 base respectively, with 11 bases between them. Study-wide findings and caveats: Model-predicted out-of-frame TCR alpha sharing fell below observed values in monozygotic twins. Abundant beta clonotypes from cord blood had fewer insertions, unlike memory repertoires, which showed none. Out-of-frame alpha sequences common to twins exhibited an excess of low generation probability.

TCRdb fed the 5' RACE reads into MiXCR, producing one record per CDR3 protein. The table records around 530,000 distinct CDR3 sequences, approximately 14% of them present only once. These records were also assigned to another study, of yellow fever vaccine responses in identical twins.

The V gene is TRBV24-1, the J gene TRBJ2-2; D may be TRBD1 or TRBD2 (6 bases each). The TCR originated in a woman younger than 30 in good health. Sequenced sample: CD4+ T cells sorted from blood. The CDR3 DNA reads TGTGCCACCAGTAAGGGGGGATGGAACACCGGGGAGCTGTTTTTT. Its translation: CATSKGGWNTGELFF.